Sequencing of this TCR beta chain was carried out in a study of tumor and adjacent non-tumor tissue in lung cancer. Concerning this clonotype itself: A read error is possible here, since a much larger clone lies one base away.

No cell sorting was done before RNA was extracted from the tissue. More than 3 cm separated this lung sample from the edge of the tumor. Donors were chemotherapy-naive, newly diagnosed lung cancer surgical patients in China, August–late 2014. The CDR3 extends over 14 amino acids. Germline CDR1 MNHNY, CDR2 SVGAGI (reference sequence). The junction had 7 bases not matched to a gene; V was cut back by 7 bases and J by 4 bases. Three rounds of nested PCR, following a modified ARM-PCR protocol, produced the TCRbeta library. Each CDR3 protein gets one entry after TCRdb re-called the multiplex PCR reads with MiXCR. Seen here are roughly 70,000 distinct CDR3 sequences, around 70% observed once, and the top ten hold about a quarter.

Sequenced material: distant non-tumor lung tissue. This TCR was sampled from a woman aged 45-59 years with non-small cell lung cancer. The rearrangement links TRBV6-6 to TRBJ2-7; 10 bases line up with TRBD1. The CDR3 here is CASNGQGEVYEQYF. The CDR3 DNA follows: TGTGCCAGCAACGGACAGGGGGAAGTATACGAGCAGTACTTC.